This T cell receptor beta chain is drawn from a study of blood T cell repertoires in COVID-19 (dated by TCRdb to 2018 to 2020). General notes on the study: The collaborator samples originated in the United States, Italy and Spain and spanned the acute and convalescent phases of COVID-19. The material from the prospective study consisted of cDNA or gDNA derived from T cells, B-cell-depleted T cells, or PBMCs. The dataset comprised deeply sampled blood TCRbeta repertoires from subjects exposed to, actively infected with, or recovered from COVID-19. The repertoires were released in a freely available public database meant as a resource for research on the immune response to SARS-CoV-2. Samples were obtained from the ongoing ImmuneRACE study (first 160 participants) and from 1,254 subjects provided by 6 global collaborators. Nearly every sample came with metadata listing a de-identified subject ID, COVID-19 status, age in years and sex. Where HLA class I and class II types were available, the types were taken from metadata supplied by the sample provider, not from assay-based typing.

Overall study results and their limits: Clinical and demographic metadata were provided uncurated, with the amount varying by source and participant.

Regarding this clone: It has no known antigen specificity. The input lacks base qualities; no much larger clone sits a single base away.

TCRbeta CDR3 regions were amplified from genomic DNA by means of the immunoSEQ Assay, a bias-controlled multiplex PCR. The authors' analysis ran thus. The number of nucleated cells in each sample was estimated from the amplification of reference gene primers within the assay. Sequence reads were collapsed and filtered to measure the absolute abundance of every unique TCRbeta CDR3 rearrangement. For each sample, productive Simpson clonality was calculated as the square root of Simpson's diversity index over productive rearrangements. Held by TCRdb, this immuneACCESS table contains in-frame sequences only and omits some clones. Under half of the omission traces to an unresolved V gene where checked; the cause of the rest is unknown. V and J calls and clone size are copied from that table; D and trimming were computed from the DNA. The sample table contains around 100,000 clones; only one count was recorded for approximately 90% of them. The ten largest clonotypes hold around 3.1% of the sample.

Collaborating institutions collected whole blood in K2EDTA tubes following their own protocols. For TCRbeta analysis, collaborators shipped samples as frozen whole blood, isolated PBMCs, or DNA extracted from either of those sample types. The CDR3, from cysteine to phenylalanine, totals 18 residues. Kept here is only the CDR3 DNA, which spans 54 bases and is read in frame from base 1. The germline V and J ends show losses of 0 bases and 4 bases respectively, and no gene match explains 12 bases of the junction. CDR1 LGHNA and CDR2 YSLEER are derived from the germline V gene. This clonotype originated in a man aged 50 to 59 in a cohort sampled during active COVID-19. The rearranged chain carries TRBV4-3 and TRBJ1-2; 9 bases in between match TRBD1. Input material: peripheral blood. The nucleotide sequence is TGCGCCAGCAGCCAAGATCTTCAACAGGGGGCCGCGGCCTATGGCTACACCTTC. This is translated as CASSQDLQQGAAAYGYTF.